This record looks at one TCR beta chain sequence and its context. The specificity of this receptor is unknown. No base qualities exist here, and no much larger clone lies one base off it. Using a constant-region primer and ProtoScript II reverse transcriptase, TCRbeta-specific cDNA was reverse-transcribed from about 0.45 ug total RNA. TCRbeta libraries were built with three nested multiplex PCR rounds, a slightly modified ARM-PCR procedure. The first two PCR rounds used multiplex TRBV1-TRBV30 forward primers with a Cbeta reverse primer, each for roughly 11 cycles. Sample barcodes and Illumina adapters were added in a final 25-cycle PCR using Deep VentR polymerase. Before sequencing, amplicons between 200 and 500 bp were purified from gel using a QIAquick gel extraction kit. An Illumina HiSeq 2500 was used to sequence the TCRbeta amplicons, generating 250-bp paired-end reads. The paper's data handling went like this. Trimmomatic v0.33 was used to quality-trim the reads, and FLASH v1.2.11 was used to merge paired reads so that full CDR3 sequences could be recovered. MiGEC v1.2.1b assigned V, D and J germline segments to the rearranged TCRbeta sequences. Clonotype statistics and Shannon-Wiener diversity indices were calculated with VDJtools v1.0.0. To reduce sampling bias, subsequent analyses other than the diversity analysis used only the 250 most abundant clonotypes in each sample. The public reads were reanalyzed by TCRdb: fastp trimming at Q25, MiXCR alignment, in-frame beta chains only. Rows are unified per CDR3 protein, each entry keeping the most common DNA and genes. TCRdb's processing, not the study's, gives the V and J calls here. The sample table records fewer than 350,000 distinct CDR3 sequences; roughly two thirds of these occur just once. The ten top clones hold 5% to 6.5% of the sample.

RNA from unsorted whole blood was extracted with TRIzol reagent, and germline DNA was obtained with the DNeasy Blood & Tissue kit. Patients had chronic HBV infection and were treatment-naive at sampling. About 4 milliliters of peripheral blood were collected into K2EDTA tubes before surgery. The data stem from a study of tumor-infiltrating lymphocytes in primary liver carcinoma (dated by TCRdb to 2016 to 2017). The study in broad terms: Surgical resection was performed in China between late 2015 and early 2016 on 5 or 6 patients with histopathologically diagnosed primary liver carcinoma. The five patients, three men and two women aged 30 to 69 years, had hepatocellular carcinoma (four) or combined HCC and intrahepatic cholangiocarcinoma (one). The five patients had tumors of stage T1-T3 N0M0, with maximum diameters ranging from about 4.2 to 10 cm. Samples yielded roughly 3.65 to 7.5 million productive TCRbeta reads; read depth did not differ significantly between tissue types. The study combined TCRbeta repertoire sequencing, expression microarrays and whole-exome sequencing across five regions of each liver tumor, with adjacent normal tissue and blood. TCRbeta repertoire sequencing covered some 35 specimens from 5 patients: about 25 tumor regions, 5 adjacent noncancerous liver tissues and 5 peripheral blood samples. Technical replicate repertoires showed high reproducibility, with mean shared-clone rates approximately 0.87 and correlation coefficients above 0.95.

A distance of 8 bases separates the germline ends of V and J, which lose 4 bases and 1 base respectively. The germline V gene provides CDR1 MNHEY and CDR2 SVGAGI. Including the terminal cysteine and phenylalanine, the CDR3 comprises 14 residues. The DNA shown is the 42-base CDR3, in frame from base 1. Broad study findings and their caveats: Comparison of CD4+ and CD8+ T cell repertoires was precluded by the use of bulk unsorted samples. The top 250 clones accounted for a significantly greater share of the repertoire in tumors than in blood (p = 0.039). Only the TCR beta chain was sequenced, which likely underestimates true repertoire diversity because unpaired alpha chains were not captured. The study included only five patients, and the authors note findings should be validated in a larger study. Repertoire overlap was found to be higher between tumor regions (mean roughly 35%) than between tumor-adjacent (roughly 17%) or tumor-blood (roughly 15%) pairs, consistent with antigen-driven expansion.

The sequence links TRBV6-5 to TRBJ1-3; the D gene assignment is ambiguous. Sequencing was performed on peripheral blood. The receptor comes from a man aged 35 to 55 with primary liver carcinoma and hepatitis B virus infection. The DNA sequence follows: TGTGCCAGCAGTTGCAGTGGATCTGGAAACACCATATATTTT. Its amino acids are CASSCSGSGNTIYF.